Shown below are 8 T cell receptor beta chains from a single sample sequenced in a study of early T cells in non-severe SARS-CoV-2 infection (dated by TCRdb to the early 2020s). Library preparation was by 5' RACE. Sequencing was performed on a NextSeq 500. The public reads were reprocessed in TCRdb via fastp at Q25 and MiXCR, keeping in-frame beta chains. Under each unique CDR3 protein, matching rows form one entry showing the most common genes and DNA. The sample includes under 90,000 distinct CDR3 sequences, with around 14% observed a single time. The biggest ten clones account for approximately 5.7% of the sample. Sequencing was carried out using whole blood. The origin of the receptors is an adult who was a healthcare worker with PCR-confirmed SARS-CoV-2 infection or an uninfected control (not recorded which).

This clonotype was counted a few times. The V gene is TRBV12-3 or TRBV12-4, the J gene TRBJ2-1; 12 bases agree with TRBD1. With V trimmed by 6 bases and J by 1 base, 13 bases remained unmatched. The CDR3 has 19 amino acids. CDR3 residues: CASRSTPGQGARSYNEQFF. In DNA, the CDR3 is TGTGCCAGCAGGTCGACCCCGGGACAGGGGGCGAGGTCCTACAATGAGCAGTTCTTC.

V and J are TRBV7-9 and TRBJ2-4; D call uncertain. V was cut by 5 bases and J by 5 bases, with 7 bases left in between. From germline, CDR1 is SEHNR and CDR2 FQNEAQ (reference sequence). CDR3 size: 12 residues. The CDR3 DNA is TGTGCCAGCAGCCCCTCCGAAAACATTCAGTACTTC. Translated, it gives CASSPSENIQYF.

This clonotype came up many times. The rearrangement joins TRBV11-1 to TRBJ1-1; D gene unclear. Germline V gene lookup returns CDR1 SGHAT and CDR2 FQDESV (reference sequence). The ends were cut back, 3 bases at V and 3 bases at J, with 8 bases in the middle. This CDR3 has 13 amino acids. The CDR3 spells CASSFQEHTEAFF. The CDR3 coding sequence is TGTGCCAGCAGCTTTCAGGAGCACACTGAAGCTTTCTTT.

This rearrangement joins TRBV7-2 to TRBJ2-2, with 7 bases aligning to TRBD2. CDR3 length: 14 amino acids. From germline, CDR1 is SGHTA and CDR2 FQGNSA. V trimming: 3 bases; J trimming: 6 bases; junction bases outside the gene matches: 4. CDR3 protein: CASSFRRGSGELFF. Written as DNA, the CDR3 is TGTGCCAGCAGCTTCCGGCGGGGGTCCGGGGAGCTGTTTTTT.

The CDR3 loop is CSAISGAQTLDTQYF. CDR3 sequence (DNA): TGCAGTGCCATATCTGGGGCTCAAACATTAGATACGCAGTATTTT. The chain couples TRBV20-1 to TRBJ2-3, with D maybe TRBD1 (5 bases). V shed 6 bases and J shed 5 bases, with 21 bases lying between them. Germline V gene data show CDR1 as DFQATT and CDR2 as SNEGSKA (reference sequence). This CDR3 is built from 15 residues.

The V call is TRBV29-1, the J call TRBJ2-5; 8 nucleotides agree with TRBD2. Germline-derived CDR1 and CDR2 are SQVTM and ANQGSEA. The CDR3 sequence is 13 residues long. The ends lost 3 bases at V and 2 bases at J; junction bases unmatched: 2. CDR3 in DNA: TGCAGCGTTGACTTAGCGGGGCAAGAGACCCAGTACTTC. Residues: CSVDLAGQETQYF.

The chain joins TRBV5-1 to TRBJ2-5, with 8 nucleotides matching TRBD1. This CDR3 comprises 15 residues. Losses at the gene ends were 0 bases for V and 1 base for J; bases not matched to a gene: 2. Germline V gene data show CDR1 as SGHRS and CDR2 as YFSETQ. CDR3 region: CASSLAGTGQETQYF. DNA of the CDR3: TGCGCCAGCAGCTTGGCCGGGACAGGCCAAGAGACCCAGTACTTC.

The gene calls are TRBV7-3 and TRBJ2-1; D remains ambiguous. V lost 2 bases and J lost 3, with 11 bases in between. The CDR3 loop spans 15 amino acids. Germline V CDR1 and CDR2: SGHTA, FQGTGA. In nucleotides, the CDR3 is TGTGCCAGCAGCTTAGAAGGCAGCCGCTACAATGAGCAGTTCTTC. Translating it yields CASSLEGSRYNEQFF.